These 27 T cell receptor beta chains originate from one sample sequenced in a study of blood T cell repertoires in COVID-19 (dated by TCRdb to about 2020). Receptor amplification or capture employed the immunoSEQ multiplex PCR assay. TCRdb re-hosts the immuneACCESS table, in-frame sequences only. Its copies lack some clones; in the studies checked, an unresolved V gene accounts for under half of them, and the cause for the rest is not known. A total of 250,000 or so clones appear in this sample, just under 90% of them only once. Over 3.5% of the sample is taken by the ten largest. The source material was PBMCs or T cells enriched from blood (not recorded which). These receptors were collected from a woman aged 25 to 39 with acute COVID-19.

Only a few counts were recorded for this clone. Other DNA sequences in this specimen translate into the identical CDR3. J is TRBJ1-1 and V is TRBV12-3 or TRBV12-4, with a possible D match to TRBD1 (5 bases). There are 13 residues in the CDR3. V lost 2 bases and J lost 4, with 8 bases in between. DNA for the CDR3: TGTGCCAGCAGTTTACTCGGGGGCACTGAAGCTTTCTTT. Protein product: CASSLLGGTEAFF.

The rearrangement joins TRBV9 to TRBJ1-3, with D possibly matching TRBD1 (6 bases). CDR3 length equals 14 residues. V lost 0 bases and J 3 bases, leaving 7 bases between the germline ends. Germline-derived CDR1 and CDR2 are SGDLS and YYNGEE. CDR3 region: CASSVGQVGNTIYF. In nucleotides, the CDR3 is TGTGCCAGCAGCGTAGGACAGGTTGGAAACACCATATATTTT.

CDR3 residues: CASSLGGRVGNEQFF. For the CDR3, the DNA is TGTGCCAGCAGCTTAGGTGGCAGGGTCGGGAATGAGCAGTTCTTC. The chain has TRBV13 and TRBJ2-1; maybe TRBD1 (5 bases). V was cut by 0 bases and J by 7 bases, with 13 bases left in between. The germline gives CDR1 PRHDT, CDR2 FYEKMQ (reference sequence). This CDR3 contains 15 residues.

The V call is TRBV28, the J call TRBJ2-7; TRBD2 might be the D (6 bases). This CDR3 is 14 amino acids long. Germline V lookup: CDR1 MDHEN, CDR2 SYDVKM. V was clipped by 6 bases and J by 4 bases, with 16 bases between them. The CDR3 DNA sequence: TGTGCCAGCAGCAACCCCGGGACTCTATACGAGCAGTACTTC. Translated, it gives CASSNPGTLYEQYF. Full variable domain (outside the CDR3, taken from reference TRBV28 and TRBJ2-7): DVKVTQSSRYLVKRTGEKVFLECVQDMDHENMFWYRQDPGLGLRLIYFSYDVKMKEKGDIPEGYSVSREKKERFSLILESASTNQTSMYLCASSNPGTLYEQYFGPGTRLTVT.

For the CDR3, the DNA is TGTGCCAGGAACTATGCAACTAATGAAAAACTGTTTTTT. This translates into CARNYATNEKLFF. The chain links TRBV19 to TRBJ1-4; D is ambiguous. Trimming cost V 9 bases and J 0 bases, with 8 bases left between them. CDR1 LNHDA and CDR2 SQIVND come from the germline V gene (reference sequence). The CDR3 consists of 13 residues.

The CDR3 is CASSQEGRASNQPQHF. Written as DNA, the CDR3 is TGCGCCAGCAGCCAAGAGGGCAGGGCTAGCAATCAGCCCCAGCATTTT. V and J are TRBV4-1 and TRBJ1-5; TRBD1 is a possible D gene (5 bases). This CDR3 has 16 amino acids. Germline V gives CDR1 MGHRA, CDR2 YSYEKL. Trimming shortened V by 0 bases and J by 0 bases, and 9 bases separated the two germline ends.

The chain recombines TRBV14 with TRBJ1-2; D is unresolved. The CDR3 loop spans 14 amino acids. CDR1 and CDR2 (germline): SGHDN, FVKESK. V lost 3 bases and J lost 4, with 12 bases in between. CDR3 protein: CASSHNTGGYGYTF. The CDR3 DNA follows: TGTGCCAGCAGCCACAATACCGGCGGCTATGGCTACACCTTC.

The V gene is TRBV27, the J gene TRBJ2-1; D might be TRBD1 (5 bases). Germline V gives CDR1 MNHEY, CDR2 SMNVEV (reference sequence). The CDR3 has 15 amino acids. Trimming cost V 10 bases and J 0 bases, with 16 bases left between them. The CDR3 bases are TGTGCCAACCGGACATACTTGAACTCCTACAATGAGCAGTTCTTC. This translates into CANRTYLNSYNEQFF.

The chain recombines TRBV14 with TRBJ2-3; D not certain. CDR1 and CDR2 (germline): SGHDN, FVKESK. V was clipped by 0 bases and J by 2 bases, with 9 bases between them. This CDR3 comprises 15 residues. The CDR3 loop is CASSQDLGFTDTQYF. CDR3 bases: TGTGCCAGCAGCCAAGATCTAGGTTTCACAGATACGCAGTATTTT.

This chain connects TRBV7-2 to TRBJ2-7; D remains ambiguous. The CDR3 sequence is 15 residues long. V shed 1 base and J shed 5 bases, with 15 bases lying between them. CDR1 and CDR2 from the germline V gene are SGHTA and FQGNSA. The DNA for the CDR3 is TGTGCCAGCAGCTTAGGACTTCGAGCTCCCGACGAGCAGTACTTC. Protein sequence: CASSLGLRAPDEQYF.

V is TRBV7-6 and J is TRBJ1-5; 7 nucleotides align to TRBD1. V trimming: 5 bases; J trimming: 4 bases; junction bases outside the gene matches: 5. There are 14 residues in the CDR3. Germline loops: CDR1 SGHVS, CDR2 FNYEAQ. CDR3 amino acids: CASSPQDRNQPQHF. DNA of the CDR3: TGTGCCAGCAGCCCCCAGGACAGGAATCAGCCCCAGCATTTT.

V and J are TRBV19 and TRBJ1-3; D perhaps matches TRBD1 (5 bases). The germline V and J ends were trimmed by 3 bases and 0 bases, with 6 bases remaining between them. This CDR3 is built from 14 residues. Germline assignment: CDR1 LNHDA and CDR2 SQIVND (reference sequence). The CDR3 nucleotides read TGTGCCAGTAGTATTGGGGCCTCTGGAAACACCATATATTTT. Its protein is CASSIGASGNTIYF.

The chain is built from TRBV29-1 and TRBJ2-3; 8 nucleotides match TRBD2. J was trimmed by 4 bases and V by 3 bases; bases with no gene match: 12. CDR3 size: 16 residues. In germline, CDR1 is SQVTM, CDR2 ANQGSEA. The CDR3: CSVERQLAVAPDTQYF. CDR3 DNA sequence: TGCAGCGTTGAGCGGCAACTAGCGGTTGCTCCAGATACGCAGTATTTT.

The rearrangement links TRBV6-2 or TRBV6-3 to TRBJ2-7, with D maybe TRBD2 (6 bases). Trimming left V 5 bases short and J 6 bases short, with 14 bases between. This CDR3 has 13 residues. In germline, CDR1 is MNHEY, CDR2 SVGEGT. The CDR3 region has the DNA TGTGCCAGCAGTACGAATAGCGGAGGCGAGCAGTACTTC. Translating gives CASSTNSGGEQYF.

The chain couples TRBV5-5 to TRBJ1-2; 7 bases fit TRBD1. After removal of 1 base from V and 4 bases from J, the junction contained 10 bases not matched to a gene. CDR1 and CDR2 from the germline V gene are SGHKS and YYEKEE (reference sequence). This CDR3 comprises 16 residues. CDR3 loop: CASSLLATGLSYGYTF. The CDR3 nucleotides are TGTGCCAGCAGCTTGCTAGCGACAGGGCTTTCCTATGGCTACACCTTC.

This clone is a singleton in its sample. The J gene is TRBJ1-6, the V gene TRBV2; possibly TRBD1 for D (6 bases). The CDR3 contains 16 residues. V dropped 2 bases and J dropped 5 bases, with 13 bases sitting between them. The germline V gene has CDR1 SNHLY and CDR2 FYNNEI. The CDR3 spells CASSENGGPNNSPLHF. Written as DNA, the CDR3 is TGTGCCAGCAGTGAAAACGGGGGGCCCAATAATTCACCCCTCCACTTT.

The chain couples TRBV4-1 to TRBJ2-7, with 11 bases that match TRBD2. The V segment lost 2 bases and the J segment 6 bases; nucleotides outside the gene matches: 6. CDR3 length: 15 amino acids. CDR1 is MGHRA and CDR2 is YSYEKL in the germline V gene. CDR3 nucleotides: TGCGCCAGCAGCCAACCCACTAGCGGGAGTGCCGAGCAGTACTTC. This sequence encodes CASSQPTSGSAEQYF.

The genes are TRBV7-9 and TRBJ2-1; possibly TRBD2 for D (6 bases). V lost 7 bases, J lost 7 bases, and 23 bases lay in between. Germline V gene data show CDR1 as SEHNR and CDR2 as FQNEAQ (reference sequence). The CDR3 extends over 16 amino acids. The CDR3 DNA reads TGTGCCAGCATCCCGGGGCGGGGACTCGCGAGGAATGAGCAGTTCTTC. Translated, it gives CASIPGRGLARNEQFF.

CDR3 sequence reads: CASSQGGGTGFDEQYF. The CDR3 DNA is TGCGCCAGCAGCCAAGGGGGGGGGACAGGGTTCGACGAGCAGTACTTC. The J gene is TRBJ2-7, the V gene TRBV4-1, with 9 positions matching TRBD1. With 1 base clipped from V and 5 bases from J, the junction kept 9 bases outside the gene matches. CDR3 length: 16 amino acids. Germline V CDR1 and CDR2: MGHRA, YSYEKL.

As regards this clone: At one boundary the junction diverges from the germline segment, which might be a read error. The chain links TRBV6-5 to TRBJ1-6; D gene uncertain. Germline values: CDR1 MNHEY, CDR2 SVGAGI. CDR3 length: 15 amino acids. The CDR3 here is CASSYLGRDKSPLHF. As DNA, the CDR3 is TGTGCCAGCAGTTACCTCGGGAGGGATAAGTCACCCCTCCACTTT.

The gene calls are TRBV7-8 and TRBJ2-1, with D perhaps matching TRBD1 (6 bases). The CDR3 runs 16 residues. Germline-derived CDR1 and CDR2 are SGHVS and FQNEAQ. V shed 2 bases and J shed 7 bases, with 18 bases lying between them. This chain's CDR3 is CASSLSGQRRVNEQFF. The CDR3 coding sequence is TGTGCCAGCAGCTTATCAGGACAGAGAAGAGTAAATGAGCAGTTCTTC.

The rearrangement joins TRBV5-1 to TRBJ2-1; TRBD2 is a possible D gene (7 bases). The V and J ends lost 3 bases and 6 bases respectively, with 16 bases between them. CDR1 SGHRS and CDR2 YFSETQ come from the germline V gene. The CDR3 length is 15 residues. The CDR3 loop reads CASSSREGVGNEQFF. The CDR3, as DNA: TGCGCCAGCAGCTCAAGGGAGGGGGTCGGCAATGAGCAGTTCTTC.

The chain couples TRBV6-4 to TRBJ2-7; perhaps TRBD2 as D (6 bases). Germline CDR1 is MRHNA and CDR2 is SNTAGT. This CDR3 comprises 13 residues. The V gene lost 3 bases and the J gene lost 11 bases, with 17 bases spanning the gap. This CDR3 reads CASSDFPLCGEYF. The CDR3 DNA reads TGTGCCAGCAGTGATTTCCCCCTCTGCGGGGAGTACTTC.

The gene calls are TRBV4-1 and TRBJ2-7, with a weak D call TRBD2 (6 bases). The germline V gene has CDR1 MGHRA and CDR2 YSYEKL. Between the trimmed V and J ends, which lost 4 bases and 3 bases, there was a span of 22 bases. The CDR3 consists of 17 residues. CDR3 sequence: CASSPGDGLTSGYEQYF. The CDR3 DNA sequence: TGCGCCAGCAGCCCTGGAGACGGACTAACTTCGGGCTACGAGCAGTACTTC.

J is TRBJ1-1 and V is TRBV18; a possible D gene is TRBD1 (6 bases). V was cut by 7 bases and J by 1 base, with 19 bases left in between. The CDR3 totals 16 residues. CDR1 KGHSH and CDR2 LQKENI come from the germline V gene. The CDR3: CASFLGGRGENTEAFF. For the CDR3, the DNA is TGTGCCAGCTTCCTAGGGGGAAGAGGCGAGAACACTGAAGCTTTCTTT.

This clone has a single count. This chain uses TRBV5-6 with TRBJ2-2; 8 bases map to TRBD1. The ends lost 4 bases at V and 3 bases at J; junction bases unmatched: 5. The CDR3 totals 15 residues. Germline CDR1 is SGHDT and CDR2 is YYEEEE. The CDR3 coding sequence is TGTGCCAGCAGCCTCAGGACAGGGTACACCGGGGAGCTGTTTTTT. Protein product: CASSLRTGYTGELFF.

The rearrangement uses TRBV24-1 and TRBJ2-1; TRBD2 agrees at 8 bases. Germline CDR1 and CDR2: KGHDR and SFDVKD. The CDR3 contains 16 residues. The V gene end was trimmed by 4 bases and the J gene end by 0 bases; junction bases not matched to a gene: 4. The DNA of the CDR3 is TGTGCCACCAGTGAACCTAGCGGGTTCTCCTACAATGAGCAGTTCTTC. It yields the protein CATSEPSGFSYNEQFF.